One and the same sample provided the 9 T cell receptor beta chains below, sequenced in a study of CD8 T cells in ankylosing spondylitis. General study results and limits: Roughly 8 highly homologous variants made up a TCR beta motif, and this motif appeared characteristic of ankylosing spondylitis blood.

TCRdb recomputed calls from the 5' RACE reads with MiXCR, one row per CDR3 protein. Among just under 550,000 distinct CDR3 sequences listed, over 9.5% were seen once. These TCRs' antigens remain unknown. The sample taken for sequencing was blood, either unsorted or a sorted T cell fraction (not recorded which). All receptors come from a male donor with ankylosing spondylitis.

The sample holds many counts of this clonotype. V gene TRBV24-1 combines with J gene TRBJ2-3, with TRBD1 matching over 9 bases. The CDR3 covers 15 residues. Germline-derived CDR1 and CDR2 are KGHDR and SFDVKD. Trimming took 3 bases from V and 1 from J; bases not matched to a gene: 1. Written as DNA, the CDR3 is TGTGCCACCAGTGATAGGACAGGGGGCACAGATACGCAGTATTTT. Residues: CATSDRTGGTDTQYF.

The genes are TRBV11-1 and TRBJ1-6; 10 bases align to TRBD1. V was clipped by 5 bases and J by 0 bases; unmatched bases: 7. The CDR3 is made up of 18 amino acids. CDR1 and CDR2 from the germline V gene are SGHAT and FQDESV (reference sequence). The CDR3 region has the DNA TGTGCCAGCAGCCGAGACAGGGGGCCGAGCTCCTATAATTCACCCCTCCACTTT. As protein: CASSRDRGPSSYNSPLHF.

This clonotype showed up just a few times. The CDR3 DNA sequence: TGTGCCAGCAGTGGCCTGGGACAGGGGGACGAGCAGTACTTC. Protein sequence: CASSGLGQGDEQYF. The chain recombines TRBV27 with TRBJ2-7, with 11 bases identical to TRBD1. Unmatched junction bases numbered 5, after V lost 5 bases and J lost 5 bases. The CDR3 loop spans 14 amino acids. Germline CDR1 reads MNHEY; CDR2 reads SMNVEV (reference sequence).

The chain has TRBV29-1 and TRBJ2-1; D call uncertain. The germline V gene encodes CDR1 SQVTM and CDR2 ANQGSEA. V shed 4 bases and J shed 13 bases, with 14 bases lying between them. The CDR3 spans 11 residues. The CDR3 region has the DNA TGCAGCGTTGGGGGTAGCCGTGGACAGTTCTTC. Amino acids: CSVGGSRGQFF.

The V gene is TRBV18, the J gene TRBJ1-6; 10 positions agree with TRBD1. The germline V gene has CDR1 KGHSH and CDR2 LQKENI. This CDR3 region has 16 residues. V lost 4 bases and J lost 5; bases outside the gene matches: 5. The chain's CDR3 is CASSLRDRGHNSPLHF. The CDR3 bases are TGTGCCAGCTCACTCCGGGACAGGGGACATAATTCACCCCTCCACTTT.

Here the CDR3 reads CAWSVQGGFNYGYTF. For the CDR3, the DNA is TGTGCCTGGAGTGTACAAGGGGGGTTCAACTATGGCTACACCTTC. The rearrangement uses TRBV30 and TRBJ1-2; weak D call: TRBD1 (6 bases). V shed 0 bases and J shed 2 bases, with 13 bases lying between them. CDR1 is GTSNPN, CDR2 SVGIG, per germline (reference sequence). This CDR3 comprises 15 residues.

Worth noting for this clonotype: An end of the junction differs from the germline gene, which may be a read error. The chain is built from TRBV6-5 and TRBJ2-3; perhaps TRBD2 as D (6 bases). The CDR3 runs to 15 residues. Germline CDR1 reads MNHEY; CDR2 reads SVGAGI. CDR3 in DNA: TGTGCCAGCAGTTCACAGGTCACTAGCACAGATACGCGGTATTTT. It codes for CASSSQVTSTDTRYF.

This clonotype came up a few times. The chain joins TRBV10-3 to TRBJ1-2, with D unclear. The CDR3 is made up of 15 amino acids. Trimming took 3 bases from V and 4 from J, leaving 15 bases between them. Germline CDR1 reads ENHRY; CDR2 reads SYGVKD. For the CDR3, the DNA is TGTGCCATCAGTGACCCCGGCCAGCGTGGCTATGGCTACACCTTC. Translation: CAISDPGQRGYGYTF.

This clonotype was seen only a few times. The CDR3 here is CASSSLSTVIDGYTF. The CDR3, as DNA: TGCGCCAGCAGCTCCCTGTCGACAGTTATTGATGGCTACACCTTC. The rearrangement joins TRBV4-1 to TRBJ1-2; D possibly corresponds to TRBD1 (5 bases). The CDR3 covers 15 residues. V was shortened by 5 bases and J by 6 bases, with 19 bases between the two germline ends. Per the germline V gene, CDR1 is MGHRA and CDR2 is YSYEKL.